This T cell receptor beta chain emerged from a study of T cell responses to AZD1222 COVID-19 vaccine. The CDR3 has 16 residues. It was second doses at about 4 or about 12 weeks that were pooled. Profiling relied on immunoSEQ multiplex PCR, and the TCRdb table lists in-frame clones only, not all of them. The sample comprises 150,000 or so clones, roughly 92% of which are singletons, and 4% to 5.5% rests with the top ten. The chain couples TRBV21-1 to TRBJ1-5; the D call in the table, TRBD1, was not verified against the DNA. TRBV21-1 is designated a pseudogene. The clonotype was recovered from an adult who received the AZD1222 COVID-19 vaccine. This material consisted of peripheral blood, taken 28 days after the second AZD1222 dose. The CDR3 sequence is CASKSGTENSNQPQHF. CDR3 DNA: TGTGCCAGCAAGTCCGGGACAGAGAATAGCAATCAGCCCCAGCATTTT.